The entry below gives a single T cell receptor beta chain sequence along with its context. Its antigen is not known. This entry is derived from a study of T cells in localized non-small cell lung cancer. Only in-frame clones appear in the TCRdb table, and some are missing; sequencing was by immunoSEQ multiplex PCR. The data hold approximately 30,000 clones, with 85% to 90% observed a single time. This CDR3 region has 13 residues. The V end lost 8 bases, the J end lost 9 bases, and 17 bases lay between the germline ends. Germline-derived CDR1 and CDR2 are MDHEN and SYDVKM. Study observations and caveats: Overall survival was longer when the density of T cells in the blood was higher. Adjacent lung had a median around 60 of the 100 largest tumor clones. T cell clonality was highest in uninvolved adjacent lung, above tumor.

The sequence came from a woman aged 18 to 49 with stage I lung adenocarcinoma. The sample in question was peripheral blood, obtained before any cancer treatment. The rearrangement uses TRBV28 and TRBJ1-5; D possibly corresponds to TRBD1 (6 bases). In DNA form, the CDR3 reads TGTGCCAGCTTAGACAGGCTCCGGGGGCCCCAGCATTTT. It translates to CASLDRLRGPQHF.